The clone carrying this T cell receptor (beta chain) was found once. Its antigen is unknown. TCRdb's copy holds only in-frame clones and misses some; the assay was immunoSEQ multiplex PCR. The sample consists of under 150,000 clones, around 90% of them appearing once. The data are from a study of cytomegalovirus exposure and HLA in healthy donors. Study observations and caveats: In vitro checks showed that a few CMV-associated chains really do target CMV antigens. Associated with cytomegalovirus, according to the listing, were around 160 TCR beta chains.

V lost 4 bases, J lost 6 bases, and 4 bases lay in between. CDR1 and CDR2 from the germline V gene are MNHEY and SMNVEV (reference sequence). This CDR3 contains 11 residues. The sequence was obtained from a woman under 30 in good health and CMV-seronegative. V and J are TRBV27 and TRBJ2-1, with D unresolved. The sample comprised PBMCs. The CDR3 nucleotides read TGTGCCAGCAGTTCGAGCAATGAGCAGTTCTTC. Translated, it gives CASSSSNEQFF.